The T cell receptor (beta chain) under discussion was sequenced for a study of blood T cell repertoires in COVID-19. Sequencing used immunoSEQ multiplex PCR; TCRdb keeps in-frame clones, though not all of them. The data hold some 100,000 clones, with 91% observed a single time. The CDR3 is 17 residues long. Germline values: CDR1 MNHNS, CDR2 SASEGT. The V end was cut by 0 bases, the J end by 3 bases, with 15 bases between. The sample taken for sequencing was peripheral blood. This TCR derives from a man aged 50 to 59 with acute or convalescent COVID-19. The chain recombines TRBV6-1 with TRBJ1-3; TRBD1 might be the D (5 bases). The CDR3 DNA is TGTGCCAGCAGTGAAGCGCTTTCAGGGATAGGTGGAAACACCATATATTTT. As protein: CASSEALSGIGGNTIYF.